This T cell receptor (beta chain) was identified during a study of T cells in narcolepsy. This clone was picked up one time. As yet, its antigen is unknown. Sequencing was performed with immunoSEQ multiplex PCR; in TCRdb, only in-frame clones are kept and a portion is missing. The table lists fewer than 15,000 clones, roughly nine tenths of them singletons, with 1.5% to 2% in the top ten. Germline lookup yields CDR1 LNHDA and CDR2 SQIVND (reference sequence). The CDR3 consists of 14 residues. V was pared by 8 bases and J by 3 bases, with 14 bases between. Overall study results and limits: Blood of same and different patients, but not healthy controls, reportedly held recurring autoreactive clonotypes. Some memory CD4+ repertoires had no autoreactive clone sequences. Comparing one patient's CSF and blood CD4+ clonotypes highlighted HCRT- and TRIB2-specific autoreactive clonotypes.

Sequencing used CD45RA- memory CD4+ T cells from PBMCs. The source is a human donor with narcolepsy. The chain employs TRBV19 and TRBJ1-5; unclear D gene. CDR3 residues: CASGQSPLNQPQHF. The CDR3 DNA sequence: TGTGCCAGTGGCCAGTCCCCTCTCAATCAGCCCCAGCATTTT.